A single T cell receptor beta chain is shown here with its context. The entry originates in a study of blood T cell repertoires in COVID-19. Background on the study: Sources were T cells, B-cell-depleted T cells, or PBMCs; the material itself was cDNA or gDNA.

Germline V gives CDR1 MDHEN, CDR2 SYDVKM. The CDR3 extends over 17 amino acids. Trimming took 7 bases from V and 3 from J, leaving 21 bases between them. Sequenced by immunoSEQ multiplex PCR; TCRdb stores in-frame clones only, minus some. Among about 26,000 clones listed, roughly 89% were seen once. The sequencing input was peripheral blood. The sequence was collected from a woman in her sixties with active COVID-19. The rearrangement links TRBV28 to TRBJ2-2; D perhaps matches TRBD1 (5 bases). Here the CDR3 DNA reads TGTGCCAGCACCCACAACCCCAGGGAATTGGACACCGGGGAGCTGTTTTTT. Its protein product is CASTHNPRELDTGELFF.